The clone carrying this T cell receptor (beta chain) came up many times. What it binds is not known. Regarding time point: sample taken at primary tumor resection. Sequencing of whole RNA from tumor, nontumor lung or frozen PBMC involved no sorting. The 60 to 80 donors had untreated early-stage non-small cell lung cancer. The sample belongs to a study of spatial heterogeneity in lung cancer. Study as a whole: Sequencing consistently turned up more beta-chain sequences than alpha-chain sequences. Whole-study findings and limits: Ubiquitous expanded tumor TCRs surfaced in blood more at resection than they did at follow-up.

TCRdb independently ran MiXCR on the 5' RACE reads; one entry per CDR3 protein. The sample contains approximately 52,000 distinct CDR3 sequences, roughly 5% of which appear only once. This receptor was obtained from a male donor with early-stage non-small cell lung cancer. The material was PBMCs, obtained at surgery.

The CDR3 is CASRGRDRDFTGELFF. The DNA for the CDR3 is TGTGCCAGCAGGGGACGGGACAGGGACTTCACCGGGGAGCTGTTTTTT. This sequence joins TRBV28 and TRBJ2-2, with 9 bases identical to TRBD1. The germline V gene has CDR1 MDHEN and CDR2 SYDVKM. V trimming: 6 bases; J trimming: 4 bases; junction bases outside the gene matches: 9. CDR3 length: 16 amino acids.